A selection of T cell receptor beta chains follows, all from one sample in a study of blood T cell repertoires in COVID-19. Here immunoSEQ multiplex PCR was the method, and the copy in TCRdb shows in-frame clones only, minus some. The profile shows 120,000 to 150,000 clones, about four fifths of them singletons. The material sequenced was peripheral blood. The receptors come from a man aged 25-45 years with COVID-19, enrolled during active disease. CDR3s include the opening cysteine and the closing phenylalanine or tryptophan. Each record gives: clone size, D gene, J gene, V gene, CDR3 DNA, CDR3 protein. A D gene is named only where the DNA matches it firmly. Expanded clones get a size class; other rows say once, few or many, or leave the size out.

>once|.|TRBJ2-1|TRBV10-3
TGTGCCATCAGTGAGCCCCGGGACTTGCCCTACAATGAGCAGTTCTTC
CAISEPRDLPYNEQFF
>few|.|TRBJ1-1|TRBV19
TGTGCCAGTAGTACTTTACAGGGCGCTGAAGCTTTCTTT
CASSTLQGAEAFF
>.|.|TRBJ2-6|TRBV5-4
TGTGCCAGCAGCTTGGGGATCGAGGGGGTCCGCTCTGGGGCCAACGTCCTGACTTTC
CASSLGIEGVRSGANVLTF
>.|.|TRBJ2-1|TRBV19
TGTGCCAGTAGTATTTTAAACAATGAGCAGTTCTTC
CASSILNNEQFF
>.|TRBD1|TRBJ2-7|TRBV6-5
TGTGCCAGCAAAACCGGGACAGGGGCCCACGAGCAGTACTTC
CASKTGTGAHEQYF
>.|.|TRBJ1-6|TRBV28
TGTGCCAGCAGGCTACGCGGGGGTTCTGGGGTTTCACCCCTCCACTTT
CASRLRGGSGVSPLHF
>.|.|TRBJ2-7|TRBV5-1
TGCGCCAGCAGCTTCAGTTCCTACGAGCAGTACTTC
CASSFSSYEQYF
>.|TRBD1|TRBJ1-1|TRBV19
TGTGCCAGTCGCCCCCCGGGACAGGGGGCGACTGAAGCTTTCTTT
CASRPPGQGATEAFF
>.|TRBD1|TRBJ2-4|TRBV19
TGTGCCAGTAGTATAAGTGGGACAGGGGGCGCGTATATAAACAAAAACATTCAGTACTTC
CASSISGTGGAYINKNIQYF
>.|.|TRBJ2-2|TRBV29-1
TGCAGCGTGGATCCGGGGAACACCGGGGAGCTGTTTTTT
CSVDPGNTGELFF
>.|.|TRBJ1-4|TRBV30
TGTGCCTGGAGTGCCCTCCCACAGGTGGGGCTGTTTTTT
CAWSALPQVGLFF
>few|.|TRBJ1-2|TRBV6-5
TGTGCCAGCAGGCGACAACAGGAAAATGGCTACACCTTC
CASRRQQENGYTF
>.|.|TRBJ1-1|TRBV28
TGTGCCAGCAGTCACAGGAACACTGAAGCTTTCTTT
CASSHRNTEAFF
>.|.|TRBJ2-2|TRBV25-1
TGTGCCAGCAGTGACAACAGGAACACCGGGGAGCTGTTTTTT
CASSDNRNTGELFF
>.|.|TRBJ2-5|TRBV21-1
TGTGCCAGCAGCCCGACAGGCCGCAGAAAGACCCAGTACTTC
CASSPTGRRKTQYF
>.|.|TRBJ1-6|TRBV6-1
TGTGCCAGCAGTGAAGCTAGGAGGCCCCTCCACTTT
CASSEARRPLHF
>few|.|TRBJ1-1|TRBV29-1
TGCAGCGTTGCGGGAGGTAGCACCACTGAAGCTTTCTTT
CSVAGGSTTEAFF
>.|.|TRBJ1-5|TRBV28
TGTGCCAGCAGTTCCAGGGAGCCCCAGCATTTT
CASSSREPQHF
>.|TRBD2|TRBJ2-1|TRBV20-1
TGCAGTGCTAGTGGGCTAGCGGGAGGATATGAGCAGTTCTTC
CSASGLAGGYEQFF
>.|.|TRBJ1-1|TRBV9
TGTGCCAGCAGCTCCTCTATGAACACTGAAGCTTTCTTT
CASSSSMNTEAFF
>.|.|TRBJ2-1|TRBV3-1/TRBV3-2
TGTGCCAGCAGCCAAGGGTGGGCGCCGTTCTTC
CASSQGWAPFF
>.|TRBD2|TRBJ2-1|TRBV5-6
TGTGCCAGCAGCGATTGGACTAGCGGGTTCTACAATGAGCAGTTCTTC
CASSDWTSGFYNEQFF
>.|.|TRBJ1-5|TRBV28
TGTGCCAGCTCCTCTCCGACAGTCAATGGGGATCAGCCCCAGCATTTT
CASSSPTVNGDQPQHF
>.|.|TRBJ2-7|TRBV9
TGTGCCAGCAGCGTCAGTGGCCAGGGTGCTGAGCAGTACTTC
CASSVSGQGAEQYF
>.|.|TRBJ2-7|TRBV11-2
TGTGCCAGCAGCTTATATCCCGCGACTCACTCCTACGAGCAGTACTTC
CASSLYPATHSYEQYF
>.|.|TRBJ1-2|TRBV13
TGTGCCAGCAGCGACCTGGACAGTCTTAAGGGCTACACCTTC
CASSDLDSLKGYTF
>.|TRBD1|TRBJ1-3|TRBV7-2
TGTGCCAGCAGCGACAGGGCCGGCGCCATATATTTT
CASSDRAGAIYF
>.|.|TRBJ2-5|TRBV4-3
TGCGCCAGCAGCCAAGTGGGGCCCAGGGCTGGGGGGGAGACCCAGTACTTC
CASSQVGPRAGGETQYF
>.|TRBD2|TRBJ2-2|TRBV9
TGTGCCAGCAGCGCGTTAGCGGGAGTTGGGACCGGGGAGCTGTTTTTT
CASSALAGVGTGELFF
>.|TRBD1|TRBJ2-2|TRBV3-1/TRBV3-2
TGTGCCAGCAGCCACCCCCCCCGGACAGGGCACACCGGGGAGCTGTTTTTT
CASSHPPRTGHTGELFF
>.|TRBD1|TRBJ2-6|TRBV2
TGTGCCAGCCGGCTCCGAACAGGGGCAATCTCTGGGGCCAACGTCCTGACTTTC
CASRLRTGAISGANVLTF
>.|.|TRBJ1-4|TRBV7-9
TGTGCCAGCGGCGGGGGGACTAATGAAAAACTGTTTTTT
CASGGGTNEKLFF
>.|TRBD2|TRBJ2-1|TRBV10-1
TGCGCCAGCAGCGAGGGGACTAGCGGGAGGGCCGGGAGCTCCTACAATGAGCAGTTCTTC
CASSEGTSGRAGSSYNEQFF
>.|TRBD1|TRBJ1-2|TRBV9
TGTGCCAGCAGCGCTCCCCCCGGGACAGCGTATGGCTACACCTTC
CASSAPPGTAYGYTF
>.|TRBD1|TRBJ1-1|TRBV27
TGTGCCAGCAGTTTACAAGGGGGCAGAACTGAAGCTTTCTTT
CASSLQGGRTEAFF
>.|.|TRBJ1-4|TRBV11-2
TGTGCCAGCAGCTTAGGCCTCAGGGATGAAAAGGTCTCCGGAAAACTGTTTTTT
CASSLGLRDEKVSGKLFF
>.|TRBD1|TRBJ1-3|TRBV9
TGTGCCAGCAGCCATTCTAAGGACAGGGGGATAACTGGAAACACCATATATTTT
CASSHSKDRGITGNTIYF
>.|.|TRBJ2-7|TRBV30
TGTGCCTGGAGTGGATCAGGGCGGTCCTACGAGCAGTACTTC
CAWSGSGRSYEQYF
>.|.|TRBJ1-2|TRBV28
TGTGCCAGCACCGGGGGACGGGTAGTTGATAGCTATGGCTACACCTTC
CASTGGRVVDSYGYTF
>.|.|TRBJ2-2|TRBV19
TGTGCCAGTACGGCGGCGAACACCGGGGAGCTGTTTTTT
CASTAANTGELFF
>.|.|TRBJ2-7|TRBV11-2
TGTGCCAGCAGCTTCGGTAGTTTCGGCGAGCAGTACTTC
CASSFGSFGEQYF
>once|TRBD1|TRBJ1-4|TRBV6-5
TGTGCCAGCAGTTCTCTGGACAGGGGGCTAGGGGAAAAACTGTTTTTT
CASSSLDRGLGEKLFF
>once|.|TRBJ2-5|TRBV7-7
TGTGCTAGCAGCTTACGGGAGACCCAAGAGACCCAGTACTTC
CASSLRETQETQYF
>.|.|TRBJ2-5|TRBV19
TGTGCCAGTAGTATAGATCGGGAGACCCAGTACTTC
CASSIDRETQYF
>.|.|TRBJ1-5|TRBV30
TGTGCCTGGAGTGGCGGGTCCCTCGATCAGCCCCAGCATTTT
CAWSGGSLDQPQHF
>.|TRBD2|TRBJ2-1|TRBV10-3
TGTGCCATCAGCAAATTAGCGGGAGGGCCCGATGAGCAGTTCTTC
CAISKLAGGPDEQFF